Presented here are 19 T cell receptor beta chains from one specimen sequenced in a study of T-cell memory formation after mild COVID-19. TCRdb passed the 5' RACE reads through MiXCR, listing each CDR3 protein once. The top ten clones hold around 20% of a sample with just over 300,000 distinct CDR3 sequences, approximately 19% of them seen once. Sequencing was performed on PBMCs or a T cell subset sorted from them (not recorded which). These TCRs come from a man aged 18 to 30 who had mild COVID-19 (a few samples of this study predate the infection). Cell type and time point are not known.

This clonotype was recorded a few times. CDR3 in DNA: TGCGCCAGCAGCCAGCAGACAGGGGTTGGTGAAAAACTGTTTTTT. It translates to CASSQQTGVGEKLFF. The chain employs TRBV4-3 and TRBJ1-4; 8 bases agree with TRBD1. This CDR3 has 15 amino acids. In germline, CDR1 is LGHNA, CDR2 YSLEER. V lost 3 bases to trimming and J lost 7 bases; unmatched junction nucleotides: 7.

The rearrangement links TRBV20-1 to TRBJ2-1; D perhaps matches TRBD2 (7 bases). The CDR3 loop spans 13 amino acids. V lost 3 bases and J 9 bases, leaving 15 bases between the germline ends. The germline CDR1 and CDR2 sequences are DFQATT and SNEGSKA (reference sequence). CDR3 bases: TGCAGTGCTAGGTCTTCCGGGGGGCTTGAGCAGTTCTTC. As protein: CSARSSGGLEQFF.

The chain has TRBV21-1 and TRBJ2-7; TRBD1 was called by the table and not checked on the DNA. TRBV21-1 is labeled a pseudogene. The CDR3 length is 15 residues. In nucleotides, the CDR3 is TGTGCCAGCAGCAAAGGAAGGACGGGGAAACACGAGCAGTACGTC. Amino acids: CASSKGRTGKHEQYV.

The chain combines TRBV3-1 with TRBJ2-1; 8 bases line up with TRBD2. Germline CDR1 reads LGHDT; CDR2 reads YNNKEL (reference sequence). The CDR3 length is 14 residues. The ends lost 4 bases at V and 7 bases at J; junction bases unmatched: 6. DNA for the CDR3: TGTGCCAGCAGCCTTAGCGGGGCGGGGAATGAGCAGTTCTTC. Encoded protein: CASSLSGAGNEQFF.

CDR3 sequence (DNA): TGCAGTGCCGAACAGGGGGTGGACAATGAGCAGTTCTTC. Amino acids: CSAEQGVDNEQFF. This chain connects TRBV20-1 to TRBJ2-1; TRBD1 matches 8 bases. The junction had 6 bases not matched to a gene; V was cut back by 6 bases and J by 5 bases. The CDR3 extends over 13 amino acids. CDR1 is DFQATT and CDR2 is SNEGSKA in the germline V gene (reference sequence).

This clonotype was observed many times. CDR3 nucleotides: TGCAGTGCTGACAGGGTTGCAAGCACAGATACGCAGTATTTT. Translation gives CSADRVASTDTQYF. The V and J genes are TRBV20-1 and TRBJ2-3, with 7 bases identical to TRBD1. The trim removed 5 bases at V and 0 bases at J, leaving 5 bases unmatched. Germline V lookup: CDR1 DFQATT, CDR2 SNEGSKA (reference sequence). The length of the CDR3 is 14 residues.

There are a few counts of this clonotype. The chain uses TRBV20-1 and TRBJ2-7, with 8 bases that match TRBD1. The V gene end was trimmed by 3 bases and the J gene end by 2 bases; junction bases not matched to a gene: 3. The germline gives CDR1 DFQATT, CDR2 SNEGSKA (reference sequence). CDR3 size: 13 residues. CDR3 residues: CSASRTGTYEQYV. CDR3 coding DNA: TGCAGTGCTAGTCGGACAGGGACCTACGAGCAGTACGTC.

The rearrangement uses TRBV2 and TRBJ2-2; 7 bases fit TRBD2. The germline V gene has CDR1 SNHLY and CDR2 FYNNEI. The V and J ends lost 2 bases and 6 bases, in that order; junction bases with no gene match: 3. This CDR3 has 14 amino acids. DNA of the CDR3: TGTGCCAGCAGTGAAATAGGGAGGGCCGGGGAGCTGTTTTTT. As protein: CASSEIGRAGELFF.

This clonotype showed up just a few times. The CDR3 sequence is CASSLFAGTSGVMFTDTQYF. The CDR3 DNA sequence: TGCGCCAGCAGCCTGTTTGCCGGGACTAGCGGGGTGATGTTCACAGATACGCAGTATTTT. The rearrangement links TRBV5-1 to TRBJ2-3; 13 bases are shared with TRBD2. The CDR3 runs 20 residues. J was trimmed by 2 bases and V by 4 bases; bases with no gene match: 16. Germline V CDR1 and CDR2: SGHRS, YFSETQ.

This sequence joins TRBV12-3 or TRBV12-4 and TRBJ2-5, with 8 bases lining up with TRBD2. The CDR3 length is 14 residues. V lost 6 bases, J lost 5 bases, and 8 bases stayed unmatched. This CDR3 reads CASRNSGDGETQYF. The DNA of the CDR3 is TGTGCCAGCAGAAATAGCGGGGATGGGGAGACCCAGTACTTC.

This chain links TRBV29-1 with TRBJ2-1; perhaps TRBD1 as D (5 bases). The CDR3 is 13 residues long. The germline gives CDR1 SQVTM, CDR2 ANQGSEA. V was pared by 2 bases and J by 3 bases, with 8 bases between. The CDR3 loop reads CSVEKGFYNEQFF. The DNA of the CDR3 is TGCAGCGTTGAAAAGGGGTTCTACAATGAGCAGTTCTTC.

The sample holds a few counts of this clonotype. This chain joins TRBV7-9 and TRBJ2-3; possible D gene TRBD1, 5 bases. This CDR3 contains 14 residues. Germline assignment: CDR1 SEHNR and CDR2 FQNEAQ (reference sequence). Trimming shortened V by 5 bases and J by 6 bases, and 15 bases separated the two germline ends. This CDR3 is CASSQGLGADTQYF. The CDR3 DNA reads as TGTGCCAGCAGCCAAGGGCTAGGGGCGGATACGCAGTATTTT. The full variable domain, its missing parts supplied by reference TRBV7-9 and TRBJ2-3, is DTGVSQNPRHKITKRGQNVTFRCDPISEHNRLYWYRQTLGQGPEFLTYFQNEAQLEKSRLLSDRFSAERPKGSFSTLEIQRTEQGDSAMYLCASSQGLGADTQYFGPGTRLTVL.

DNA of the CDR3: TGTGCCAGCAGCCCATTGACCGGGAGCTCTATCGTGCAGTACTTC. This codes for CASSPLTGSSIVQYF. The chain carries TRBV9 and TRBJ2-7; the D gene is possibly TRBD2 (6 bases). Trimming shortened V by 4 bases and J by 9 bases, and 23 bases separated the two germline ends. This CDR3 has 15 amino acids. Germline loops: CDR1 SGDLS, CDR2 YYNGEE.

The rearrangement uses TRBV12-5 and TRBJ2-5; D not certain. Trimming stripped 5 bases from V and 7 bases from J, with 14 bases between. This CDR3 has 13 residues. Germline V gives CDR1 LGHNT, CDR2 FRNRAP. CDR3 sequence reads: CASGRETPGTQYF. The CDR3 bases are TGTGCTAGTGGTAGAGAAACACCGGGGACCCAGTACTTC.

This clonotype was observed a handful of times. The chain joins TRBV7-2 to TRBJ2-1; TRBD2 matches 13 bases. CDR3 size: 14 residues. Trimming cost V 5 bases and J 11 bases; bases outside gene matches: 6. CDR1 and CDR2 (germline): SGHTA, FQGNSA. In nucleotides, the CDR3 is TGTGCCAGCAGCCCGACTAGCGGGGGGCCCAAGCAGTTCTTC. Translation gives CASSPTSGGPKQFF.

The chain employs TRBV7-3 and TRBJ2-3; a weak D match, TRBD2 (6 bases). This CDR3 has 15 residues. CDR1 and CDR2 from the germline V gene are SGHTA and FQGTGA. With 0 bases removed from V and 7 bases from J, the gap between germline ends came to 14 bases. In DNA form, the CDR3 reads TGTGCCAGCAGCTTAACCGGGGAGGTAGGGAATACGCAGTATTTT. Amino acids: CASSLTGEVGNTQYF. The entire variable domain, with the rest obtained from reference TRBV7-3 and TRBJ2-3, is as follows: GAGVSQTPSNKVTEKGKYVELRCDPISGHTALYWYRQSLGQGPEFLIYFQGTGAADDSGLPNDRFFAVRPEGSVSTLKIQRTERGDSAVYLCASSLTGEVGNTQYFGPGTRLTVL.

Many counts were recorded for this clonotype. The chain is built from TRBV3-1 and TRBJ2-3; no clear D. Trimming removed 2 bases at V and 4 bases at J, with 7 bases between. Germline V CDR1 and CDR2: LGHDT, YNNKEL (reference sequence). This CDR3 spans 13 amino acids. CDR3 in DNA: TGTGCCAGCAGCCAATTGGAAGCAGATACGCAGTATTTT. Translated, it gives CASSQLEADTQYF.

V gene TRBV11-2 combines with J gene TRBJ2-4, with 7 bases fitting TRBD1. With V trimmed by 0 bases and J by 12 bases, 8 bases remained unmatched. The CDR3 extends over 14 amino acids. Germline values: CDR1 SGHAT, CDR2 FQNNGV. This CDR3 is CASSLDGTATPQYF. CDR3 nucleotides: TGTGCCAGCAGCTTAGACGGGACAGCGACCCCTCAGTACTTC.

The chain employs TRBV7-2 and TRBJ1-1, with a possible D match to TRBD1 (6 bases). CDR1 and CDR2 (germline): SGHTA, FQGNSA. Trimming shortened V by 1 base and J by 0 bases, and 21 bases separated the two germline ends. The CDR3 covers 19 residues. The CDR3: CASSLEAPGDPRLNTEAFF. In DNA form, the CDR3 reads TGTGCCAGCAGCTTAGAGGCGCCAGGGGACCCTAGGTTGAACACTGAAGCTTTCTTT.